This T cell receptor (beta chain) was retrieved from a study of blood T cells in healthy people across ages. The study's findings and limits: TCR beta diversity per million T cells fell roughly linearly with age.

The CDR3 extends over 16 amino acids. Germline V gives CDR1 DFQATT, CDR2 SNEGSKA (reference sequence). V lost 4 bases and J lost 1, with 19 bases in between. Together with a sample-barcoded 5' primer, a J-beta primer mix was included in a second PCR lasting roughly 7 to 11 cycles. TCRdb itself ran the 5' RACE reads through MiXCR, one entry per CDR3 protein. The sample has 540,000 or so distinct CDR3 sequences; under 55% are singletons. A word on this clonotype: Its antigen is still unknown.

The origin of this receptor is a man aged 80 or over in good health. Material: blood. The chain is built from TRBV20-1 and TRBJ1-1; D remains ambiguous. The CDR3 DNA sequence: TGCAGTGCTACCCAAAGGCAAGGGTCACGGAACACTGAAGCTTTCTTT. It codes for CSATQRQGSRNTEAFF.